Following are 22 T cell receptor beta chains from one sample sequenced in a study of T cells after yellow fever vaccination. A single record per CDR3 protein comes from TCRdb applying MiXCR to the 5' RACE reads. The table has roughly 170,000 distinct CDR3 sequences, 7% to 10% seen once; the top ten hold roughly 33%. Here the sequenced sample was CD8+ T cells sorted from PBMCs, taken 45 days after the yellow fever booster vaccination. The receptors were gathered from a man aged 18 to 35 who received the YFV17D yellow fever vaccine.

This clonotype was detected a few times. The rearrangement uses TRBV6-6 and TRBJ2-1; 8 bases are shared with TRBD2. Looked up from germline, CDR1 is MNHNY and CDR2 is SVGAGI (reference sequence). The CDR3 length is 12 residues. CDR3 nucleotide sequence: TGTGCAGCCTCCCGGGGGGGTGATGAGCAGTTCTTC. Residues: CAASRGGDEQFF.

The table lists this clonotype with many counts. The J gene is TRBJ2-7, the V gene TRBV4-3, with TRBD2 as a possible D gene (7 bases). CDR3 size: 14 residues. V was shortened by 4 bases and J by 5 bases, with 15 bases between the two germline ends. The germline V gene encodes CDR1 LGHNA and CDR2 YSLEER. The CDR3 sequence: CASSLGGPMNEQYF. CDR3 nucleotide sequence: TGCGCCAGCAGCCTGGGGGGGCCAATGAACGAGCAGTACTTC.

The chain combines TRBV2 with TRBJ2-2; 7 bases align to TRBD2. The junction had 11 bases not matched to a gene; V was cut back by 6 bases and J by 10 bases. The CDR3 sequence is 14 residues long. Per the germline V gene, CDR1 is SNHLY and CDR2 is FYNNEI. The CDR3, as DNA: TGTGCCAGCAGGGGTAGGCTAGCGGAACCGGAGCTGTTTTTT. It specifies CASRGRLAEPELFF.

J is TRBJ1-1 and V is TRBV5-1; TRBD1 might be the D (5 bases). Trimming stripped 0 bases from V and 7 bases from J, with 13 bases between. The CDR3 consists of 14 residues. CDR1 is SGHRS, CDR2 YFSETQ, per germline. The CDR3 DNA sequence: TGCGCCAGCAGCTTGGCCGTGGGGCGGGATGAAGCTTTCTTT. Amino acid sequence: CASSLAVGRDEAFF.

The V call is TRBV12-3 or TRBV12-4, the J call TRBJ2-2; D gene uncertain. V lost 7 bases and J 7 bases, leaving 7 bases between the germline ends. The CDR3 totals 11 residues. CDR3 nucleotide sequence: TGTGCCAGCATGGAGCGCGGGGAGCTGTTTTTT. The encoded protein is CASMERGELFF.

This sequence joins TRBV6-2 or TRBV6-3 and TRBJ2-1; D not certain. CDR3 length equals 13 residues. In germline, CDR1 is MNHEY, CDR2 SVGEGT. V lost 5 bases to trimming and J lost 0 bases, with 5 bases between them. The CDR3 DNA follows: TGTGCCAGCAGTGATACCTCCTACAATGAGCAGTTCTTC. Residues: CASSDTSYNEQFF.

This clonotype was observed a few times. This sequence joins TRBV11-3 and TRBJ2-3; possibly TRBD1 for D (5 bases). The CDR3 is 12 amino acids. The germline gives CDR1 SGHNT, CDR2 YENEEA. Trimming removed 2 bases from V and 7 bases from J, with 7 bases in between. The CDR3 bases are TGTGCCAGCAGCTTACAGGGTAATACGCAGTATTTT. It translates to CASSLQGNTQYF.

The chain recombines TRBV4-2 with TRBJ1-6; 7 nucleotides line up with TRBD1. Germline V lookup: CDR1 LGHNA, CDR2 YNFKEQ. CDR3 length: 14 residues. The V segment lost 4 bases and the J segment 6 bases; nucleotides outside the gene matches: 3. The CDR3 spells CASSREGANSPLHF. The CDR3 DNA reads TGTGCCAGCAGCCGGGAGGGGGCTAATTCACCCCTCCACTTT.

This clonotype came up a few times. This rearrangement joins TRBV27 to TRBJ2-5, with D possibly being TRBD1 (6 bases). Trimming took off 5 bases at V and 0 bases at J, with 13 bases between the two ends. This CDR3 has 15 residues. CDR1 and CDR2 (germline): MNHEY, SMNVEV (reference sequence). The CDR3 loop is CASSPRTDNQETQYF. CDR3 DNA: TGTGCCAGCAGTCCGAGGACAGATAACCAAGAGACCCAGTACTTC.

The rearrangement uses TRBV20-1 and TRBJ2-7, with D unclear. The germline CDR1 and CDR2 sequences are DFQATT and SNEGSKA (reference sequence). With 4 bases removed from V and 5 bases from J, the gap between germline ends came to 12 bases. This CDR3 contains 12 residues. In nucleotides, the CDR3 is TGCAGTGCTATTTGGGGTGGGAACGAGCAGTACTTC. Translating it yields CSAIWGGNEQYF.

This rearrangement joins TRBV12-3 or TRBV12-4 to TRBJ2-1, with D possibly being TRBD2 (6 bases). V was pared by 3 bases and J by 7 bases, with 16 bases between. The CDR3 contains 15 residues. The DNA for the CDR3 is TGTGCCAGCAGTTTCGGAGGGACCCTGGGGAATGAGCAGTTCTTC. Amino acids: CASSFGGTLGNEQFF.

This clonotype was seen only a few times. The rearrangement links TRBV4-1 to TRBJ2-7; D may be TRBD1 or TRBD2 (6 bases each). The CDR3 has 17 residues. The V end lost 1 base, the J end lost 5 bases, and 21 bases lay between the germline ends. Germline CDR1 is MGHRA and CDR2 is YSYEKL. Written as DNA, the CDR3 is TGCGCCAGCAGCCAAGGGAGTTACGGGGGCTCGGCCGACGAGCAGTACTTC. Translation: CASSQGSYGGSADEQYF.

The sample holds many counts of this clonotype. The V gene is TRBV4-1, the J gene TRBJ2-4; 7 nucleotides align to TRBD1. Germline CDR1 reads MGHRA; CDR2 reads YSYEKL. This CDR3 is 15 amino acids long. The V gene end was trimmed by 2 bases and the J gene end by 5 bases; junction bases not matched to a gene: 6. The CDR3 DNA sequence: TGCGCCAGCAGCCAAACAGGGGCCCCCCAAAACATTCAGTACTTC. Amino acids: CASSQTGAPQNIQYF.

In its sample, this clonotype was seen many times. The chain uses TRBV6-2 or TRBV6-3 and TRBJ2-3; 10 nucleotides align to TRBD2. This CDR3 region has 15 residues. The ends lost 2 bases at V and 2 bases at J; junction bases unmatched: 1. CDR1 MNHEY and CDR2 SVGEGT come from the germline V gene. The CDR3 sequence is CASSYSGGATDTQYF. Here the CDR3 DNA reads TGTGCCAGCAGTTACAGCGGGGGGGCCACAGATACGCAGTATTTT.

The chain employs TRBV9 and TRBJ2-5, with TRBD2 as a possible D gene (6 bases). This CDR3 is built from 15 residues. Germline V gene data show CDR1 as SGDLS and CDR2 as YYNGEE. Trimming removed 3 bases from V and 5 bases from J, with 17 bases in between. The CDR3 DNA follows: TGTGCCAGCAGCGAGGGAGGAGGGGCCGGGGAGACCCAGTACTTC. It encodes CASSEGGGAGETQYF.

This clonotype has just a few counts. This chain links TRBV6-6 with TRBJ2-3; TRBD2 matches at 8 bases. The ends lost 0 bases at V and 5 bases at J; junction bases unmatched: 7. Germline CDR1 and CDR2: MNHNY and SVGAGI (reference sequence). The CDR3 consists of 16 residues. The CDR3 spells CASSYSVGGAVDTQYF. The CDR3 nucleotides read TGTGCCAGCAGTTACTCGGTCGGGGGGGCGGTAGATACGCAGTATTTT.

This clonotype was detected many times. The V gene is TRBV7-6, the J gene TRBJ1-6, with D perhaps TRBD1 (5 bases). CDR1 is SGHVS and CDR2 is FNYEAQ in the germline V gene. The V end lost 4 bases, the J end lost 5 bases, and 15 bases lay between the germline ends. There are 16 residues in the CDR3. CDR3 DNA sequence: TGTGCCAGCAGCTATTTGGGGCGGGGAGATAATTCACCCCTCCACTTT. The encoded protein is CASSYLGRGDNSPLHF.

The V and J genes are TRBV9 and TRBJ2-7; weak D call: TRBD1 (5 bases). V gave up 7 bases and J gave up 1 base, with 9 bases separating them. This CDR3 spans 12 amino acids. Germline V gene sequence: CDR1 SGDLS, CDR2 YYNGEE. The CDR3 bases are TGTGCCAGCCCGGACACATCCTACGAGCAGTACGTC. Protein: CASPDTSYEQYV.

A few counts support this clonotype. The J gene is TRBJ2-1, the V gene TRBV12-3 or TRBV12-4; no firm D call. The CDR3 has 14 residues. V was pared by 1 base and J by 3 bases, with 7 bases between. The CDR3 DNA follows: TGTGCCAGCAGTTTAGGGCGGAGCTACAATGAGCAGTTCTTC. Its protein product is CASSLGRSYNEQFF.

Ten or more counts support this clonotype. The chain joins TRBV12-3 or TRBV12-4 to TRBJ2-7, with 9 bases that match TRBD1. CDR3 length: 14 residues. V shed 7 bases and J 1 base; nucleotides not matched to a gene: 5. This CDR3 is CASISGTGSYEQYF. CDR3 in DNA: TGTGCCAGCATCTCCGGGACAGGGTCCTACGAGCAGTACTTC.

This clonotype came up a few times. V is TRBV13 and J is TRBJ2-1, with 8 bases fitting TRBD1. CDR1 and CDR2 from the germline V gene are PRHDT and FYEKMQ (reference sequence). The V gene end was trimmed by 4 bases and the J gene end by 5 bases; junction bases not matched to a gene: 1. The CDR3 runs 13 residues. This CDR3 is CASSYRGDNEQFF. CDR3 DNA: TGTGCCAGCAGCTACAGGGGGGACAATGAGCAGTTCTTC.

The gene calls are TRBV4-1 and TRBJ1-1; D gene unclear. V lost 1 base and J 0 bases, leaving 15 bases between the germline ends. Germline loops: CDR1 MGHRA, CDR2 YSYEKL. This CDR3 comprises 17 residues. CDR3 in amino acids: CASSQAPQRPMNTEAFF. The DNA for the CDR3 is TGCGCCAGCAGCCAAGCCCCACAGAGACCTATGAACACTGAAGCTTTCTTT.